A selection of T cell receptor beta chains follows, all from one sample in a study of blood T cell repertoires in COVID-19. Produced via immunoSEQ multiplex PCR; TCRdb's table is partial and in-frame only. The table has 450,000 or so clones, roughly 89% seen once. The sequencing input was peripheral blood. All receptors derive from a man between 18 and 35 years old with COVID-19, enrolled during active disease. Both conserved end residues are part of each CDR3. D genes are given only for firm matches. Size is stated for part of the rows, as once, few or many counts, or as a class when the clone is expanded.

clone_size: .; j_call: TRBJ2-2; d_call: .; v_call: TRBV7-9; cdr3_nt: TGTGCCAGCCACCCAGGGATTGGCACCGGGGAGCTGTTTTTT; cdr3_aa: CASHPGIGTGELFF
clone_size: few; j_call: TRBJ1-5; d_call: TRBD1; v_call: TRBV3-1/TRBV3-2; cdr3_nt: TGTGCCAGCAGGCTTCCGGGACAGATATATTTTTATAGCAATCAGCCCCAGCATTTT; cdr3_aa: CASRLPGQIYFYSNQPQHF
clone_size: .; j_call: TRBJ2-1; d_call: .; v_call: TRBV20-1; cdr3_nt: TGCAGTGCTAGTATTAGCGTCGGGTACCCCTACAATGAGCAGTTCTTC; cdr3_aa: CSASISVGYPYNEQFF
clone_size: .; j_call: TRBJ2-3; d_call: TRBD2; v_call: TRBV5-1; cdr3_nt: TGCGCCAGCAGCTTAGCGGGGGCTAGCACAGATACGCAGTATTTT; cdr3_aa: CASSLAGASTDTQYF
clone_size: .; j_call: TRBJ2-3; d_call: TRBD2; v_call: TRBV10-2; cdr3_nt: TGCGCCAGCAGTGAGGGGCGACTAGCGGGGGGAGATACGCAGTATTTT; cdr3_aa: CASSEGRLAGGDTQYF
clone_size: .; j_call: TRBJ2-7; d_call: TRBD1; v_call: TRBV4-1; cdr3_nt: TGCGCCAGCAGGCGGACAGGAGACTACGAGCAGTACTTC; cdr3_aa: CASRRTGDYEQYF
clone_size: .; j_call: TRBJ2-2; d_call: TRBD2; v_call: TRBV4-2; cdr3_nt: TGTGCCAGCAGCCAGAGGACTAGCGGGGGAGTGGGCACCGGGGAGCTGTTTTTT; cdr3_aa: CASSQRTSGGVGTGELFF
clone_size: once; j_call: TRBJ2-7; d_call: TRBD2; v_call: TRBV19; cdr3_nt: TGTGCCAGTAGCCCTATAGCGGGCAAACACTACGAGCAGTACTTC; cdr3_aa: CASSPIAGKHYEQYF
clone_size: .; j_call: TRBJ2-2; d_call: TRBD2; v_call: TRBV3-1/TRBV3-2; cdr3_nt: TGTGCCAGCAGCCCCTACGGGACTAGCGGGATGAAGAGGGAGCTGTTTTTT; cdr3_aa: CASSPYGTSGMKRELFF
clone_size: .; j_call: TRBJ2-2; d_call: .; v_call: TRBV2; cdr3_nt: TGTGCCTCCCTGGCGGCGAACACCGGGGAGCTGTTTTTT; cdr3_aa: CASLAANTGELFF
clone_size: few; j_call: TRBJ2-7; d_call: .; v_call: TRBV10-3; cdr3_nt: TGTGCCATCAGTGAGGGGGCGAACGAGCAGTACTTC; cdr3_aa: CAISEGANEQYF
clone_size: .; j_call: TRBJ2-3; d_call: TRBD2; v_call: TRBV24-1; cdr3_nt: TGTGCCACCAGTGGGGGACTAGCGGGAACAGATACGCAGTATTTT; cdr3_aa: CATSGGLAGTDTQYF
clone_size: .; j_call: TRBJ2-3; d_call: TRBD2; v_call: TRBV29-1; cdr3_nt: TGCAGCGGGGATAGCGGGAAGAGCACAGATACGCAGTATTTT; cdr3_aa: CSGDSGKSTDTQYF
clone_size: .; j_call: TRBJ2-1; d_call: .; v_call: TRBV27; cdr3_nt: TGTGCCAGCAGTTTGCTCGCGGGGAGCTCCTACAATGAGCAGTTCTTC; cdr3_aa: CASSLLAGSSYNEQFF
clone_size: .; j_call: TRBJ1-6; d_call: .; v_call: TRBV6-5; cdr3_nt: TGTGCCAGCAGTTACTCGTACAGTAATTCACCCCTCCACTTT; cdr3_aa: CASSYSYSNSPLHF
clone_size: .; j_call: TRBJ2-3; d_call: TRBD2; v_call: TRBV6-1; cdr3_nt: TGTGCCAGCAGTGAGAGCGGGGGGGCGAATACGCAGTATTTT; cdr3_aa: CASSESGGANTQYF
clone_size: .; j_call: TRBJ2-5; d_call: .; v_call: TRBV15; cdr3_nt: TGTGCCACCAGCAGAGGCCTAGCTAGAGAGACCCAGTACTTC; cdr3_aa: CATSRGLARETQYF
clone_size: .; j_call: TRBJ2-6; d_call: .; v_call: TRBV30; cdr3_nt: TGTGCCTGGAGCGAATTTGGAGGCTTGGTCAACGTCCTGACTTTC; cdr3_aa: CAWSEFGGLVNVLTF
clone_size: .; j_call: TRBJ2-3; d_call: .; v_call: TRBV2; cdr3_nt: TGTGCCAGCAGTACCGGGACTAGCACAGATACGCAGTATTTT; cdr3_aa: CASSTGTSTDTQYF
clone_size: .; j_call: TRBJ2-5; d_call: .; v_call: TRBV28; cdr3_nt: TGTGCCAGCAGTTTATCTCCTAGCGAGGGGACCCAGTACTTC; cdr3_aa: CASSLSPSEGTQYF
clone_size: .; j_call: TRBJ2-7; d_call: TRBD1; v_call: TRBV19; cdr3_nt: TGTGCCAGTAGGCCCTATGGGACAGCCTACGAGCAGTACTTC; cdr3_aa: CASRPYGTAYEQYF
clone_size: .; j_call: TRBJ1-2; d_call: TRBD1; v_call: TRBV18; cdr3_nt: TGTGCCAGCTCACCAACAAACCACAGGGGAAACTATGGCTACACCTTC; cdr3_aa: CASSPTNHRGNYGYTF
clone_size: .; j_call: TRBJ2-7; d_call: .; v_call: TRBV7-9; cdr3_nt: TGTGCCAGCAGCTCCGACCACAGGGACTACGAGCAGTACTTC; cdr3_aa: CASSSDHRDYEQYF
clone_size: .; j_call: TRBJ1-5; d_call: .; v_call: TRBV6-5; cdr3_nt: TGTGCCAGCAGTTGGACAGTCAATCAGCCCCAGCATTTT; cdr3_aa: CASSWTVNQPQHF
clone_size: .; j_call: TRBJ2-3; d_call: TRBD1; v_call: TRBV6-6; cdr3_nt: TGTGCCAGCTCCGGGACAGTCACAGATACGCAGTATTTT; cdr3_aa: CASSGTVTDTQYF
clone_size: .; j_call: TRBJ2-1; d_call: TRBD2; v_call: TRBV14; cdr3_nt: TGTGCCAGCAGCTGGGGACTAGCGGGAACGTTGGCTGAGCAGTTCTTC; cdr3_aa: CASSWGLAGTLAEQFF
clone_size: .; j_call: TRBJ2-3; d_call: TRBD1; v_call: TRBV5-1; cdr3_nt: TGCGCCAGCAGCTTTCGAGGGACAGGAAGCACAGATACGCAGTATTTT; cdr3_aa: CASSFRGTGSTDTQYF
clone_size: .; j_call: TRBJ1-2; d_call: TRBD1; v_call: TRBV7-9; cdr3_nt: TGTGCCAGCAGCTGGAGACAGGGGAGTTCCTATGGCTACACCTTC; cdr3_aa: CASSWRQGSSYGYTF
clone_size: .; j_call: TRBJ2-1; d_call: .; v_call: TRBV28; cdr3_nt: TGTGCCAGCAGTTTTCTGGCCAGCTCCTACAATGAGCAGTTCTTC; cdr3_aa: CASSFLASSYNEQFF
clone_size: .; j_call: TRBJ2-3; d_call: TRBD1; v_call: TRBV18; cdr3_nt: TGTGCCAGCTCACCTCCCGGGACAGTTAATACGCAGTATTTT; cdr3_aa: CASSPPGTVNTQYF
clone_size: .; j_call: TRBJ2-1; d_call: TRBD1; v_call: TRBV7-9; cdr3_nt: TGTGCCAGCAGTCCTACGGGACAGAACTGGAATGAGCAGTTCTTC; cdr3_aa: CASSPTGQNWNEQFF
clone_size: .; j_call: TRBJ2-7; d_call: TRBD1; v_call: TRBV9; cdr3_nt: TGTGCCAGCAGCCCCTCCGGGACAGGAGCCTACGAGCAGTACTTC; cdr3_aa: CASSPSGTGAYEQYF
clone_size: .; j_call: TRBJ1-6; d_call: .; v_call: TRBV7-7; cdr3_nt: TGTGCTAGCAGCTTATCGCACGGAGATAATTCACCCCTCCACTTT; cdr3_aa: CASSLSHGDNSPLHF
clone_size: .; j_call: TRBJ2-2; d_call: TRBD1; v_call: TRBV10-3; cdr3_nt: TGTGCCATCGGCCCGGGACAGGTTAACCCCGGGGAGCTGTTTTTT; cdr3_aa: CAIGPGQVNPGELFF
clone_size: .; j_call: TRBJ2-1; d_call: TRBD2; v_call: TRBV27; cdr3_nt: TGTGCCAGCAGTTTATCGGCAAGCGGGGTTGGCAATGAGCAGTTCTTC; cdr3_aa: CASSLSASGVGNEQFF
clone_size: .; j_call: TRBJ2-7; d_call: TRBD2; v_call: TRBV5-6; cdr3_nt: TGTGCCAGCAGATATGGACTAGACGACGAGCAGTACTTC; cdr3_aa: CASRYGLDDEQYF
clone_size: .; j_call: TRBJ2-7; d_call: .; v_call: TRBV10-3; cdr3_nt: TGTGCCATCAGTGATCCAGGGGTCATGGGCTCCTACGAGCAGTACTTC; cdr3_aa: CAISDPGVMGSYEQYF
clone_size: .; j_call: TRBJ2-6; d_call: .; v_call: TRBV2; cdr3_nt: TGTGCCAGCAGTGGGAGCAGGGCCCCGTCTGGGGCCAACGTCCTGACTTTC; cdr3_aa: CASSGSRAPSGANVLTF
clone_size: once; j_call: TRBJ2-3; d_call: .; v_call: TRBV19; cdr3_nt: TGTGCCAGTGCTAGCAACGGGGCAGATACGCAGTATTTT; cdr3_aa: CASASNGADTQYF
clone_size: .; j_call: TRBJ1-5; d_call: .; v_call: TRBV19; cdr3_nt: TGTGCCAGTAGTGAGGGAACCCGAGGCAGCAATCAGCCCCAGCATTTT; cdr3_aa: CASSEGTRGSNQPQHF
clone_size: once; j_call: TRBJ2-1; d_call: .; v_call: TRBV4-2; cdr3_nt: TGTGCCAGCAGCCAAGATGGTACTCTTAATGAGCAGTTCTTC; cdr3_aa: CASSQDGTLNEQFF
clone_size: .; j_call: TRBJ2-7; d_call: TRBD1; v_call: TRBV25-1; cdr3_nt: TGTGCCAGCAGTGAAGGGAACAGGGGTCTATACGAGCAGTACTTC; cdr3_aa: CASSEGNRGLYEQYF
clone_size: .; j_call: TRBJ1-1; d_call: .; v_call: TRBV2; cdr3_nt: TGTGCCAGCAGTTCCTCACCGGTTGACACTGAAGCTTTCTTT; cdr3_aa: CASSSSPVDTEAFF
clone_size: .; j_call: TRBJ2-1; d_call: TRBD1; v_call: TRBV27; cdr3_nt: TGTGCCAGCAGTTTGCTCCGACAGGGTCGGATTTACAATGAGCAGTTCTTC; cdr3_aa: CASSLLRQGRIYNEQFF
clone_size: .; j_call: TRBJ1-5; d_call: .; v_call: TRBV7-9; cdr3_nt: TGTGCCAGCAGCTTGGGAGGGGGATCCAAGCCCCAGCATTTT; cdr3_aa: CASSLGGGSKPQHF
clone_size: once; j_call: TRBJ2-4; d_call: TRBD2; v_call: TRBV11-2; cdr3_nt: TGTGCCAGCAGCTTTCGTGGTCCCGGGGGGGGCAAAAACATTCAGTACTTC; cdr3_aa: CASSFRGPGGGKNIQYF
clone_size: .; j_call: TRBJ1-2; d_call: .; v_call: TRBV27; cdr3_nt: TGTGCCAGCAGTTTCAGCGGCCAGTATGGCTACACCTTC; cdr3_aa: CASSFSGQYGYTF